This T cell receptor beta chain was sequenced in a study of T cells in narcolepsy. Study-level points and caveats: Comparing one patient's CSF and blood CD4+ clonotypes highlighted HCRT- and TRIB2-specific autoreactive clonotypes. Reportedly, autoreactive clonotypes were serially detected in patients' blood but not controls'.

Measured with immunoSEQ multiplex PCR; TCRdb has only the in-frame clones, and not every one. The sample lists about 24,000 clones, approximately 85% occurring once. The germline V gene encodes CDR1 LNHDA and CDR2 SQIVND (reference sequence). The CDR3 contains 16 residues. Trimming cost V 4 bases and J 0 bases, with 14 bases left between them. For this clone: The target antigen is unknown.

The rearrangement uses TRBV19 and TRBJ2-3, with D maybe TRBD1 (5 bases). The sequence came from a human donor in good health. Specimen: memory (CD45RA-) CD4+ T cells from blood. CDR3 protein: CASSSVPGSSTDTQYF. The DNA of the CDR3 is TGTGCCAGTAGTAGCGTGCCAGGGTCAAGCACAGATACGCAGTATTTT.